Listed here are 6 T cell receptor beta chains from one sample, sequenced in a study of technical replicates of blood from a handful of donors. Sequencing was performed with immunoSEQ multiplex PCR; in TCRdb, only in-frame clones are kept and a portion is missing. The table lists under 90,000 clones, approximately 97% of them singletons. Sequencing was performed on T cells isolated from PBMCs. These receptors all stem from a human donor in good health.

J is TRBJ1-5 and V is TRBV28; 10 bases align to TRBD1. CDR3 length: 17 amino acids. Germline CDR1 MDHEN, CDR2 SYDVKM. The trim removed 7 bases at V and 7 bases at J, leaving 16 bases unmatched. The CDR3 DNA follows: TGTGCCAGCACCTTCGGGACAGGGGTGGGTGTGGGCCAGCCCCAGCATTTT. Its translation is CASTFGTGVGVGQPQHF. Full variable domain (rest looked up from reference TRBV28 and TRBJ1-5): DVKVTQSSRYLVKRTGEKVFLECVQDMDHENMFWYRQDPGLGLRLIYFSYDVKMKEKGDIPEGYSVSREKKERFSLILESASTNQTSMYLCASTFGTGVGVGQPQHFGDGTRLSIL.

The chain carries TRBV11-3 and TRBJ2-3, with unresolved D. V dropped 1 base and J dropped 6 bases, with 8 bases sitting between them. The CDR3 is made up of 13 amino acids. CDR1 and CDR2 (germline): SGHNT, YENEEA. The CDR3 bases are TGTGCCAGCAGCTTAGTTTCCCCGGATACGCAGTATTTT. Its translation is CASSLVSPDTQYF.

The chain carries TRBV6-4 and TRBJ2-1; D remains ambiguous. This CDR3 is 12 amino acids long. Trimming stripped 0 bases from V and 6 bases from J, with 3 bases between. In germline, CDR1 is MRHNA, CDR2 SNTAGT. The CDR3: CASSDSSNEQFF. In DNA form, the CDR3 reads TGTGCCAGCAGTGACTCGAGCAATGAGCAGTTCTTC.

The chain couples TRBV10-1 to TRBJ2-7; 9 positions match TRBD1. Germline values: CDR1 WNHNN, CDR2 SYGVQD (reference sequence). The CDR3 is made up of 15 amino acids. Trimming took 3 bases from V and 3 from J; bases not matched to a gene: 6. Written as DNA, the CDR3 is TGCGCCAGCAGTGAAGACAGGGGGGGGATCTACGAGCAGTACTTC. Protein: CASSEDRGGIYEQYF.

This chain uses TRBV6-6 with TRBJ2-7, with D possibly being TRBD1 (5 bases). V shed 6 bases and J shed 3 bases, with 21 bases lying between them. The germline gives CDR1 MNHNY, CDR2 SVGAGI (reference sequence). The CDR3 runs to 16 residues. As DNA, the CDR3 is TGTGCCAGCAGCCGTTTAGGAGACAGTTCGGTCTACGAGCAGTACTTC. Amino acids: CASSRLGDSSVYEQYF.

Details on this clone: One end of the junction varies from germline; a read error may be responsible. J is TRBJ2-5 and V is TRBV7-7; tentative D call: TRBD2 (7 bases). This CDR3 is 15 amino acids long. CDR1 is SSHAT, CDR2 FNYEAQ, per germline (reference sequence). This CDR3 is CASSLAGRGSETQYF. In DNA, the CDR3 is TGTGCTAGCAGCTTAGCGGGCAGGGGATCAGAGACCCAGTACTTC.